This TCR beta chain is drawn from a study of T cell responses to AZD1222 COVID-19 vaccine. There are 14 residues in the CDR3. The germline CDR1 and CDR2 sequences are SGHNT and YYREEE (reference sequence). The assay was immunoSEQ multiplex PCR, and TCRdb's table has in-frame clones only and misses some. The sample lists under 110,000 clones, approximately 90% occurring once. The clonotype comes from an adult in good health. The starting material was peripheral blood, obtained on day 0 of AZD1222 vaccination. The genes are TRBV5-4 and TRBJ2-2; TRBD2 is a possible D gene (7 bases). The CDR3 protein is CVAEGGDNTGELFF. CDR3 DNA sequence: TGTGTCGCCGAGGGGGGGGACAACACCGGGGAGCTGTTTTTT.